The 18 T cell receptor beta chains given below trace back to one sample, sequenced in a study of T cells expressing NK-cell markers (dated by TCRdb to 2020 to 2022). Library preparation employed 5' RACE. The instrument was an Illumina HiSeq 2000. One entry per CDR3 protein sequence results from the TCRdb reprocessing of the reads, with DNA left out. The table of this sample itemizes some 460,000 distinct CDR3 sequences. The ten largest clonotypes hold 1.4% of the sample. What was sequenced was blood T cells: a sorted CD56 or NKG2C T cell subset, CD4+ or CD8+ T cells, or bulk PBMC T cells (not recorded which). The receptor set was obtained from a woman between 45 and 60 years old in good health. Donor details come from another sample of the same person, matched by shared clones.

The chain links TRBV6-6 to TRBJ2-3; TCRdb's D call, TRBD1, is unchecked because there is no DNA. Per the germline V gene, CDR1 is MNHNY and CDR2 is SVGAGI (reference sequence). This CDR3 is 17 amino acids long. The CDR3 sequence is CASSYPQGSSLTDTQYF.

V and J are TRBV6-5 and TRBJ1-4; no DNA is available, so the TRBD1 call from TCRdb remains unchecked. CDR3 length: 16 amino acids. Germline V gives CDR1 MNHEY, CDR2 SVGAGI. The CDR3: CASSHRQGATNEKLFF.

This rearrangement joins TRBV28 to TRBJ2-4; as DNA is missing, the TRBD1 call by TCRdb cannot be tested. CDR1 and CDR2 (germline): MDHEN, SYDVKM. This CDR3 is 15 amino acids long. CDR3 sequence reads: CASRKGAIAKNIQYF.

The V call is TRBV3-1, the J call TRBJ1-1. Germline V gene sequence: CDR1 LGHDT, CDR2 YNNKEL (reference sequence). This CDR3 contains 14 residues. CDR3 in amino acids: CASSPSGPNTEAFF.

The V and J genes are TRBV12-3 or TRBV12-4 and TRBJ2-1; the D call from TCRdb, TRBD2, cannot be confirmed without DNA. The CDR3 loop spans 17 amino acids. The CDR3 loop reads CASTLELGGRALYEQFF.

The genes are TRBV5-1 and TRBJ2-3; absent DNA, TCRdb's TRBD2 call cannot be checked. This CDR3 is built from 18 residues. Germline V gene sequence: CDR1 SGHRS, CDR2 YFSETQ. The CDR3 region is CASSLRLAGGHFPDTQYF.

The chain carries TRBV28 and TRBJ2-1; TCRdb selects TRBD1, and the lack of DNA leaves this call unchecked. Germline-derived CDR1 and CDR2 are MDHEN and SYDVKM. This CDR3 is built from 15 residues. CDR3 sequence reads: CASSGGGYSYNEQFF.

This chain connects TRBV6-5 to TRBJ1-1; TCRdb outputs TRBD1, but without DNA this stays unchecked. Germline V CDR1 and CDR2: MNHEY, SVGAGI. The CDR3 spans 15 residues. This chain's CDR3 is CASSTYGQGKTEAFF.

The rearrangement joins TRBV5-1 to TRBJ2-3; the TCRdb D gene call, TRBD2, has no DNA to confirm it. Germline V gene sequence: CDR1 SGHRS, CDR2 YFSETQ. This CDR3 has 15 amino acids. This CDR3 is CASRDSPYSKDTQYF. Full variable domain (rest looked up from reference TRBV5-1 and TRBJ2-3): KAGVTQTPRYLIKTRGQQVTLSCSPISGHRSVSWYQQTPGQGLQFLFEYFSETQRNKGNFPGRFSGRQFSNSRSEMNVSTLELGDSALYLCASRDSPYSKDTQYFGPGTRLTVL.

The CDR3 is CASREAGDPRNEQFF. This chain joins TRBV6-5 and TRBJ2-1; TCRdb picks TRBD2, but there is no DNA to check that call. Germline CDR1 and CDR2: MNHEY and SVGAGI. The CDR3 totals 15 residues.

The chain links TRBV6-2 or TRBV6-3 to TRBJ2-2; the D call from TCRdb, TRBD2, cannot be confirmed without DNA. CDR1 and CDR2 (germline): MNHEY, SVGEGT. CDR3 size: 19 residues. CDR3 amino acids: CASSYSTSGRALNTGELFF.

V usage is TRBV24-1 and J usage is TRBJ2-3; TCRdb calls TRBD1, which cannot be checked without DNA. The CDR3 loop spans 15 amino acids. CDR1 and CDR2 from the germline V gene are KGHDR and SFDVKD. The CDR3: CASRGGQGSTDTQYF.

This chain joins TRBV5-1 and TRBJ2-3; TCRdb's assignment of TRBD1 cannot be checked, as there is no DNA. Germline values: CDR1 SGHRS, CDR2 YFSETQ. The CDR3 is made up of 16 amino acids. CDR3 in amino acids: CASSLEAERGADTQYF.

The rearrangement uses TRBV12-3 or TRBV12-4 and TRBJ1-5; absent DNA, TCRdb's TRBD1 call cannot be checked. The CDR3 is 15 residues long. The CDR3 region is CASTNTRGLNQPQHF.

The rearrangement joins TRBV12-3 or TRBV12-4 to TRBJ2-1; the TCRdb D gene call, TRBD2, has no DNA to confirm it. This CDR3 has 18 residues. The CDR3 spells CASSLKGSALAGTNEQFF.

This chain joins TRBV25-1 and TRBJ1-4. CDR3 length: 17 residues. Germline assignment: CDR1 MGHDK and CDR2 SYGVNS. This CDR3 is CASSVSFGTFLSEKLFF.

This chain connects TRBV15 to TRBJ2-5; without DNA, the TCRdb call of TRBD2 cannot be checked. This CDR3 spans 18 amino acids. Germline V gives CDR1 LNHNV, CDR2 YYDKDF (reference sequence). CDR3 amino acids: CATSRGARGLAGQETQYF.

CDR3 loop: CASSRLAEAFF. V and J are TRBV7-9 and TRBJ1-1. CDR1 SEHNR and CDR2 FQNEAQ come from the germline V gene (reference sequence). The CDR3 has 11 residues.